Each of the 4 T cell receptor beta chains below was sequenced from the same sample in a study of T cell repertoires in ileal Crohn's disease. This table comes from immunoSEQ multiplex PCR, and its TCRdb copy is limited to in-frame clones, with some not included. The table has fewer than 6,500 clones, about 73% seen once. Time point here: proximal margin of the surgical specimen (macroscopically non-inflamed). Sequences were obtained from ileal tissue. The receptors shown here come from an adult with Crohn's disease.

As regards this clone: At the DNA level, this CDR3 is encoded by other sequences in the same sample as well. The J gene is TRBJ1-6, the V gene TRBV2; unclear D gene. This CDR3 is built from 13 residues. In germline, CDR1 is SNHLY, CDR2 FYNNEI. The germline V and J ends were trimmed by 5 bases and 0 bases, with 2 bases remaining between them. The CDR3 loop is CASSSSYNSPLHF. The CDR3 DNA reads TGTGCCAGCAGTAGCTCCTATAATTCACCCCTCCACTTT.

This sequence joins TRBV6-1 and TRBJ1-4, with D unresolved. Deletions cut 3 bases from V and 5 bases from J, with 13 bases between. CDR1 is MNHNS and CDR2 is SASEGT in the germline V gene. The CDR3 is 15 amino acids. The CDR3 sequence is CASSDPLLGNEKLFF. CDR3 nucleotides: TGTGCCAGCAGTGATCCCCTTCTTGGAAATGAAAAACTGTTTTTT.

This chain joins TRBV7-8 and TRBJ2-3, with TRBD1 identical over 8 bases. V was clipped by 2 bases and J by 0 bases; unmatched bases: 4. The CDR3 spans 16 residues. Germline-derived CDR1 and CDR2 are SGHVS and FQNEAQ. The CDR3 DNA sequence: TGTGCCAGCAGCTTACAGGGGACAGGTAGCACAGATACGCAGTATTTT. Residues: CASSLQGTGSTDTQYF.

This clone occurred once. This sequence joins TRBV11-2 and TRBJ2-2, with D perhaps matching TRBD2 (6 bases). V was cut by 3 bases and J by 0 bases, with 8 bases left in between. Per germline, CDR1 SGHAT and CDR2 FQNNGV. This CDR3 comprises 15 residues. The CDR3 region is CASSFRTTNTGELFF. The CDR3 bases are TGTGCCAGCAGCTTCAGGACTACGAACACCGGGGAGCTGTTTTTT.